Listed below are T cell receptor beta chains from one sample, sequenced in a study of CD4 T cells in relation to SARS-CoV-2 and coronaviruses. Sequencing used immunoSEQ multiplex PCR; TCRdb keeps in-frame clones, though not all of them. This table has 30,000 to 40,000 clones, around four fifths appearing once. The antigens of these receptors remain unknown. The sample consisted of memory CD4+ T cells from PBMCs, cultured in vitro. The receptors were gathered from an adult with COVID-19. CDR3s include the opening cysteine and the closing phenylalanine or tryptophan. D genes are given only for firm matches. The size of a clone is reported for some rows only, either as once, few or many, or as a class for expanded clones.

NA TRBJ2-4 TRBV3-1/TRBV3-2 TRBD2 CASSGRGQNIQYF TGTGCCAGTAGCGGGAGGGGGCAAAACATTCAGTACTTC
NA TRBJ2-7 TRBV28 TRBD1 CASSWGRGTGLSSYEQYF TGTGCCAGCAGTTGGGGTCGAGGGACAGGGCTTAGTTCCTACGAGCAGTACTTC
NA TRBJ2-1 TRBV19 TRBD2 CASTDSGTGGNEQFF TGTGCCAGTACCGATAGCGGGACCGGGGGGAATGAGCAGTTCTTC
few TRBJ1-4 TRBV20-1 NA CSAENEKLFF TGCAGTGCCGAAAATGAAAAACTGTTTTTT
NA TRBJ2-2 TRBV6-5 NA CASSLMQGTGELFF TGTGCCAGCAGTTTGATGCAGGGTACCGGGGAGCTGTTTTTT
NA TRBJ2-2 TRBV5-4 NA CASSLVLSGELFF TGTGCCAGCAGCTTGGTTCTGAGCGGGGAGCTGTTTTTT
NA TRBJ1-1 TRBV6-6 NA CASRGKGNTEAFF TGTGCCAGTAGGGGGAAAGGGAACACTGAAGCTTTCTTT
NA TRBJ1-4 TRBV4-1 NA CASSQVRDNEKLFF TGCGCCAGCAGCCAAGTCAGGGACAATGAAAAACTGTTTTTT
NA TRBJ1-5 TRBV6-6 NA CATSVDRENQPQHF TGTGCCACCAGCGTCGACCGGGAGAATCAGCCCCAGCATTTT
once TRBJ2-3 TRBV6-4 TRBD2 CASSDRGRREELTDTQYF TGTGCCAGCAGTGATCGTGGAAGGCGGGAGGAACTCACAGATACGCAGTATTTT
NA TRBJ2-5 TRBV7-3 NA CASSQGPEKTQYF TGTGCCAGCAGCCAAGGTCCGGAGAAGACCCAGTACTTC
NA TRBJ2-7 TRBV28 NA CASSLWGGRGLPSYEQYF TGTGCCAGCAGTTTATGGGGGGGGCGCGGGTTACCCTCCTACGAGCAGTACTTC
NA TRBJ2-5 TRBV18 TRBD1 CASSSQGAETQYF TGTGCCAGCTCTTCACAGGGGGCAGAGACCCAGTACTTC
NA TRBJ1-4 TRBV19 TRBD1 CASSPTGTNEKLFF TGTGCCAGTAGTCCGACAGGGACTAATGAAAAACTGTTTTTT
NA TRBJ2-1 TRBV4-1 NA CASSHRGPYNEQFF TGCGCCAGCAGCCATCGGGGACCCTACAATGAGCAGTTCTTC
NA TRBJ2-3 TRBV7-2 NA CASSPLGTDTQYF TGTGCCAGCAGCCCGCTGGGCACAGATACGCAGTATTTT
once TRBJ1-1 TRBV12-3/TRBV12-4 NA CASSSDGLTEAFF TGTGCCAGCAGCTCCGACGGACTCACTGAAGCTTTCTTT
NA TRBJ1-3 TRBV4-1 NA CASSQDTSRNTIYF TGCGCCAGCAGCCAAGATACCTCCAGAAACACCATATATTTT
NA TRBJ2-5 TRBV4-2 NA CASSQDPGEWETQYF TGTGCCAGCAGCCAAGATCCGGGGGAGTGGGAGACCCAGTACTTC
NA TRBJ1-4 TRBV28 NA CASSTPPRGADEKLFF TGTGCCAGCAGTACTCCCCCTCGGGGGGCGGATGAAAAACTGTTTTTT
NA TRBJ1-5 TRBV27 NA CASSPGPFQPQHF TGTGCCAGCAGTCCGGGGCCATTCCAGCCCCAGCATTTT
NA TRBJ2-1 TRBV7-3 NA CASSPSMRRASYNEQFF TGTGCCAGCAGTCCTAGTATGCGCCGCGCCTCCTACAATGAGCAGTTCTTC
few TRBJ1-4 TRBV5-4 TRBD1 CATNRQGPNEKLFF TGTGCCACCAATAGACAGGGCCCTAATGAAAAACTGTTTTTT
once TRBJ2-3 TRBV2 NA CASTLGPRSADTQYF TGTGCCAGCACCCTCGGTCCCCGCAGCGCAGATACGCAGTATTTT
NA TRBJ2-6 TRBV14 TRBD2 CASSHYRGAGANVLTF TGTGCCAGCAGCCATTATCGGGGGGCTGGGGCCAACGTCCTGACTTTC
few TRBJ2-7 TRBV7-9 TRBD2 CASSFTSGTYEQYF TGTGCCAGCAGCTTTACTAGCGGGACATACGAGCAGTACTTC